Presented here are 5 T cell receptor beta chains from one specimen sequenced in a study of T cell repertoires in cytomegalovirus infection. TCRdb reanalysed the reads using MiXCR and keeps one entry per CDR3 protein. The repertoire holds more than 650,000 distinct CDR3 sequences, with under 40% as singletons. Sequences were obtained from PBMCs. The receptor set was obtained from a human donor in good health (CMV status not recorded). Some clones in this sample may be carry-over from other donors' samples.

The sample holds a few counts of this clonotype. J is TRBJ2-3 and V is TRBV5-1; 9 bases fit TRBD1. V trimming: 6 bases; J trimming: 0 bases; junction bases outside the gene matches: 8. Germline-derived CDR1 and CDR2 are SGHRS and YFSETQ. This CDR3 is 16 amino acids long. CDR3 region: CASNPEGQGSTDTQYF. Written as DNA, the CDR3 is TGCGCCAGCAACCCGGAAGGACAGGGGAGCACAGATACGCAGTATTTT.

The chain links TRBV19 to TRBJ1-6; D remains unclear. CDR3 length equals 17 residues. Trimming took off 5 bases at V and 3 bases at J, with 17 bases between the two ends. The germline V gene encodes CDR1 LNHDA and CDR2 SQIVND (reference sequence). The CDR3 protein is CASSSETPPVYNSPLHF. The DNA for the CDR3 is TGTGCCAGTAGTTCTGAGACCCCGCCGGTCTATAATTCACCCCTCCACTTT. Using reference TRBV19 and TRBJ1-6 for the parts outside the CDR3, the full variable domain is DGGITQSPKYLFRKEGQNVTLSCEQNLNHDAMYWYRQDPGQGLRLIYYSQIVNDFQKGDIAEGYSVSREKKESFPLTVTSAQKNPTAFYLCASSSETPPVYNSPLHFGNGTRLTVT.

CDR3 DNA sequence: TGTGCCAGCCTGCAGGTTCTAAATCAGCCCCAGCATTTT. Translating it yields CASLQVLNQPQHF. V and J are TRBV2 and TRBJ1-5, with D unclear. V was shortened by 8 bases and J by 4 bases, with 12 bases between the two germline ends. CDR3 length equals 13 residues. Germline CDR1 is SNHLY and CDR2 is FYNNEI.

This clonotype was recorded many times. J is TRBJ1-5 and V is TRBV19; 8 nucleotides align to TRBD1. From germline, CDR1 is LNHDA and CDR2 SQIVND (reference sequence). The CDR3 loop spans 12 amino acids. Trimming removed 10 bases from V and 7 bases from J; junction bases left unmatched: 6. The CDR3 DNA sequence: TGTGCCACCGCAGGGGGCGGACAGCCCCAGCATTTT. This translates into CATAGGGQPQHF. Full variable domain (outside the CDR3, taken from reference TRBV19 and TRBJ1-5): DGGITQSPKYLFRKEGQNVTLSCEQNLNHDAMYWYRQDPGQGLRLIYYSQIVNDFQKGDIAEGYSVSREKKESFPLTVTSAQKNPTAFYLCATAGGGQPQHFGDGTRLSIL.

The chain combines TRBV6-6 with TRBJ1-2; tentatively, D is TRBD1 (5 bases). From germline, CDR1 is MNHNY and CDR2 SVGAGI (reference sequence). Deletions cut 7 bases from V and 5 bases from J, with 29 bases between. This CDR3 comprises 18 residues. CDR3 in amino acids: CASTKEWGQASRTYGYTF. The CDR3, as DNA: TGTGCCAGCACCAAAGAATGGGGCCAAGCCTCGCGTACTTATGGCTACACCTTC.